These 30 T cell receptor beta chains came from one sample sequenced in a study of Ad26.COV2.S vaccination and SARS-CoV-2 variants. Only in-frame clones appear in the TCRdb table, and some are missing; sequencing was by immunoSEQ multiplex PCR. The sample carries about 350,000 clones, roughly 90% recorded once. The treatment is: 19 received Ad26.COV2.S at low or high dose, single or two shots; a few received placebo; per-sample allocation not given. After the first vaccine or placebo injection, samples were drawn on day 63. The source was peripheral blood, collected in a trial of Ad26.COV2.S vaccine versus placebo. Receptors originate from a person between 18 and 60 years old who received the Ad26.COV2.S COVID-19 vaccine or a placebo.

A remark on this clone: Other nucleotide sequences in the sample specify the same CDR3. The rearrangement uses TRBV28 and TRBJ1-2, with TRBD1 as a possible D gene (6 bases). This CDR3 contains 14 residues. Trimming took off 2 bases at V and 5 bases at J, with 12 bases between the two ends. Germline V lookup: CDR1 MDHEN, CDR2 SYDVKM. Here the CDR3 DNA reads TGTGCCAGCAGTTTAGGTGGGGGCGGGTATGGCTACACCTTC. This codes for CASSLGGGGYGYTF.

CDR3: CASSPYVGTDNSPLHF. CDR3 sequence (DNA): TGTGCCAGCTCACCATATGTCGGGACAGATAATTCACCCCTCCACTTT. The chain is built from TRBV18 and TRBJ1-6, with 7 bases that match TRBD1. Germline-derived CDR1 and CDR2 are KGHSH and LQKENI. Trimming took 2 bases from V and 5 from J; bases not matched to a gene: 6. The CDR3 spans 16 residues.

About this clone itself: Other DNA sequences in the sample encode the same CDR3. The chain employs TRBV2 and TRBJ2-5; D is undetermined. Germline V CDR1 and CDR2: SNHLY, FYNNEI. V was pared by 5 bases and J by 2 bases, with 0 bases between. There are 10 residues in the CDR3. The CDR3 DNA is TGTGCCAGCAGTCAAGAGACCCAGTACTTC. This gives the protein CASSQETQYF.

The gene calls are TRBV5-1 and TRBJ1-6; D not resolved. Germline V gives CDR1 SGHRS, CDR2 YFSETQ. This CDR3 comprises 16 residues. Trimming pared 0 bases from V and 8 bases from J, leaving 15 bases between. CDR3: CASSLATGVGDSPLHF. The CDR3 DNA follows: TGCGCCAGCAGCTTGGCCACTGGGGTTGGGGATTCACCCCTCCACTTT.

This sequence joins TRBV28 and TRBJ1-5; 7 bases match TRBD1. Losses at the gene ends were 5 bases for V and 7 bases for J; bases not matched to a gene: 8. The germline V gene encodes CDR1 MDHEN and CDR2 SYDVKM. The CDR3 spans 14 residues. The CDR3: CASSLRQGGQPQHF. The CDR3 nucleotides are TGTGCCAGCAGTCTGAGACAGGGTGGACAGCCCCAGCATTTT.

The rearrangement links TRBV5-1 to TRBJ1-1; no firm D call. Germline CDR1 reads SGHRS; CDR2 reads YFSETQ. The V gene lost 2 bases and the J gene lost 0 bases, with 5 bases spanning the gap. The CDR3 has 13 amino acids. The CDR3 loop is CASSFEVNTEAFF. The CDR3 region has the DNA TGCGCCAGCAGCTTCGAGGTGAACACTGAAGCTTTCTTT.

Only a few counts were recorded for this clone. V and J are TRBV4-2 and TRBJ1-2; possible D gene TRBD1, 5 bases. The V and J ends lost 7 bases and 4 bases respectively, with 22 bases between them. The CDR3 contains 16 residues. Germline V gives CDR1 LGHNA, CDR2 YNFKEQ. For the CDR3, the DNA is TGTGCCAGCACCCCAGGGTTATTTGGCAGTGGCTATGGCTACACCTTC. It yields the protein CASTPGLFGSGYGYTF.

The rearrangement joins TRBV5-1 to TRBJ2-7, with TRBD1 matching over 7 bases. This CDR3 has 15 residues. J gave up 3 bases and V 4 bases, and 10 bases lay outside the gene matches. The V gene's germline CDR1 is SGHRS and CDR2 YFSETQ. In DNA, the CDR3 is TGCGCCAGCAGCCGAACCCTGGGACAGAGCTACGAGCAGTACTTC. Translated: CASSRTLGQSYEQYF.

This chain links TRBV4-1 with TRBJ2-3, with D hard to call. Germline CDR1 reads MGHRA; CDR2 reads YSYEKL. Trimming shortened V by 0 bases and J by 4 bases, and 11 bases separated the two germline ends. The CDR3 totals 15 residues. CDR3 nucleotides: TGCGCCAGCAGCCAAGAAGTAGGGATTCCAGATACGCAGTATTTT. Amino acids: CASSQEVGIPDTQYF.

The V call is TRBV5-8, the J call TRBJ1-1; 10 nucleotides agree with TRBD1. After removal of 0 bases from V and 5 bases from J, the junction contained 7 bases not matched to a gene. Germline lookup yields CDR1 SGHTS and CDR2 YDEGEE. This CDR3 is built from 16 residues. CDR3 bases: TGTGCCAGCAGCTTGGGCCTGACAGGGGGCCTAACTGAAGCTTTCTTT. It specifies CASSLGLTGGLTEAFF.

The genes are TRBV5-1 and TRBJ2-7; TRBD1 is a possible D gene (6 bases). V was clipped by 4 bases and J by 3 bases, with 11 bases between them. The CDR3 covers 13 residues. Germline V gives CDR1 SGHRS, CDR2 YFSETQ. The CDR3 DNA sequence: TGCGCCAGCAGCACCGGACAGTACTACGAGCAGTACTTC. Amino acids: CASSTGQYYEQYF. Based on the CDR3 plus reference TRBV5-1 and TRBJ2-7, the full variable domain is KAGVTQTPRYLIKTRGQQVTLSCSPISGHRSVSWYQQTPGQGLQFLFEYFSETQRNKGNFPGRFSGRQFSNSRSEMNVSTLELGDSALYLCASSTGQYYEQYFGPGTRLTVT.

To note about this clone: Other nucleotide sequences in the sample specify the same CDR3. The V gene is TRBV6-5, the J gene TRBJ1-3, with 8 bases fitting TRBD1. CDR3 size: 14 residues. Per the germline V gene, CDR1 is MNHEY and CDR2 is SVGAGI. V shed 6 bases, J shed 2 bases, and the junction held 3 bases outside the gene matches. CDR3 in DNA: TGTGCCAGCAGCACAGGGGGGACTGGAAACACCATATATTTT. Protein sequence: CASSTGGTGNTIYF.

The rearrangement uses TRBV21-1 and TRBJ2-1. TRBV21-1 is designated a pseudogene. CDR3 size: 17 residues. The CDR3 region has the DNA TGTGCCAGCAGCAAGCGGGACACCAAGAGCTCCTACAATGAGCAGTTCTTC. It yields the protein CASSKRDTKSSYNEQFF.

As regards this clone: The same CDR3 is also encoded by other DNA sequences in this sample. V and J are TRBV5-1 and TRBJ2-7, with 9 bases matching TRBD1. Unmatched junction bases numbered 4, after V lost 0 bases and J lost 3 bases. The CDR3 sequence is 15 residues long. The V gene's germline CDR1 is SGHRS and CDR2 YFSETQ. The CDR3 DNA follows: TGCGCCAGCAGCTTGGGGACAGGGGAGAGCTACGAGCAGTACTTC. Translation: CASSLGTGESYEQYF.

The chain uses TRBV5-6 and TRBJ1-5, with TRBD1 as a possible D gene (6 bases). Per germline, CDR1 SGHDT and CDR2 YYEEEE. CDR3 length: 14 amino acids. Trimming took off 4 bases at V and 7 bases at J, with 15 bases between the two ends. CDR3 in DNA: TGTGCCAGCAGCCTACAGGGCTCGGGGCAGCCCCAGCATTTT. Translation gives CASSLQGSGQPQHF.

The chain is built from TRBV3-1 (or the pseudogene TRBV3-2) and TRBJ2-1, with 8 bases that match TRBD2. Germline assignment: CDR1 LGHDT and CDR2 YNNKEL (reference sequence). The CDR3 is 15 amino acids. V was clipped by 1 base and J by 6 bases; unmatched bases: 5. The CDR3 reads CASSQVGGAGNEQFF. The CDR3 DNA follows: TGTGCCAGCAGCCAAGTCGGGGGGGCGGGCAATGAGCAGTTCTTC.

The CDR3 reads CAWTNKAVPEAFF. The CDR3 bases are TGTGCCTGGACTAACAAGGCGGTCCCTGAAGCTTTCTTT. The chain recombines TRBV30 with TRBJ1-1, with D unresolved. Germline values: CDR1 GTSNPN, CDR2 SVGIG (reference sequence). The CDR3 runs 13 residues. V lost 4 bases to trimming and J lost 6 bases, with 15 bases between them.

V and J are TRBV12-5 and TRBJ2-6, with no clear D. CDR3 length: 14 residues. Germline V lookup: CDR1 LGHNT, CDR2 FRNRAP. V lost 6 bases to trimming and J lost 3 bases, with 9 bases between them. The CDR3 here is CASGREFGANVLTF. The CDR3 DNA reads as TGTGCTAGTGGGCGAGAGTTTGGGGCCAACGTCCTGACTTTC.

The chain joins TRBV13 to TRBJ2-2; D is unresolved. The germline CDR1 and CDR2 sequences are PRHDT and FYEKMQ (reference sequence). This CDR3 is built from 12 residues. V lost 5 bases and J lost 6, with 7 bases in between. This chain's CDR3 is CASSPNPGELFF. In nucleotides, the CDR3 is TGTGCCAGCAGCCCTAATCCCGGGGAGCTGTTTTTT. Full variable domain (rest looked up from reference TRBV13 and TRBJ2-2): AAGVIQSPRHLIKEKRETATLKCYPIPRHDTVYWYQQGPGQDPQFLISFYEKMQSDKGSIPDRFSAQQFSDYHSELNMSSLELGDSALYFCASSPNPGELFFGEGSRLTVL.

V is TRBV28 and J is TRBJ1-2, with unresolved D. Trimming removed 5 bases from V and 0 bases from J, with 13 bases in between. This CDR3 is 15 amino acids long. Germline V gene data show CDR1 as MDHEN and CDR2 as SYDVKM. CDR3 loop: CASSPPSEANYGYTF. In DNA form, the CDR3 reads TGTGCCAGCAGTCCTCCCAGTGAGGCTAACTATGGCTACACCTTC.

The gene calls are TRBV11-2 and TRBJ1-1; D gene ambiguous. Germline loops: CDR1 SGHAT, CDR2 FQNNGV. This CDR3 region has 15 residues. Trimming removed 1 base from V and 0 bases from J, with 9 bases in between. CDR3 bases: TGTGCCAGCAGCTTAGGCCTGGGTATGAACACTGAAGCTTTCTTT. It is translated as CASSLGLGMNTEAFF.

This clone came up a few times. The V call is TRBV2, the J call TRBJ2-7; D may be TRBD1 or TRBD2 (5 bases each). CDR3 size: 14 residues. Germline values: CDR1 SNHLY, CDR2 FYNNEI. The V gene lost 7 bases and the J gene lost 3 bases, with 16 bases spanning the gap. The CDR3 nucleotides are TGTGCCAGCATTTTCGGGGCCCCCGACTACGAGCAGTACTTC. Encoded protein: CASIFGAPDYEQYF.

J is TRBJ1-1 and V is TRBV4-3; D uncertain. Germline CDR1 LGHNA, CDR2 YSLEER. The length of the CDR3 is 14 residues. The V and J ends lost 0 bases and 5 bases respectively, with 10 bases between them. CDR3: CASSQDLGWTEAFF. The CDR3 nucleotides are TGCGCCAGCAGCCAAGACTTGGGTTGGACTGAAGCTTTCTTT.

For this clone: The sample carries other DNA sequences with the same CDR3. The chain has TRBV2 and TRBJ2-3, with D maybe TRBD2 (5 bases). Germline CDR1 reads SNHLY; CDR2 reads FYNNEI. This CDR3 has 15 amino acids. Trimming pared 2 bases from V and 0 bases from J, leaving 9 bases between. The CDR3 DNA sequence: TGTGCCAGCAGTGAACAGACTACTAGCACAGATACGCAGTATTTT. Translated, it gives CASSEQTTSTDTQYF.

A note on this clone: Other DNA variants within this sample encode the same CDR3. The rearrangement uses TRBV7-9 and TRBJ2-7; D call uncertain. Germline lookup yields CDR1 SEHNR and CDR2 FQNEAQ (reference sequence). The germline V and J ends were trimmed by 5 bases and 0 bases, with 5 bases remaining between them. The length of the CDR3 is 12 residues. In DNA form, the CDR3 reads TGTGCCAGCAGCAGGGTCTCCTACGAGCAGTACTTC. It yields the protein CASSRVSYEQYF.

This sequence joins TRBV5-6 and TRBJ1-1, with TRBD1 matching 7 bases. Looked up from germline, CDR1 is SGHDT and CDR2 is YYEEEE. The CDR3 is made up of 16 amino acids. V dropped 3 bases and J dropped 0; count of bases not matched to a gene: 8. The CDR3, as DNA: TGTGCCAGCAGCTCGTTGAGACAGGGCCTGAACACTGAAGCTTTCTTT. This encodes CASSSLRQGLNTEAFF.

This rearrangement joins TRBV13 to TRBJ2-2; 9 nucleotides line up with TRBD1. The V segment lost 5 bases and the J segment 9 bases; nucleotides outside the gene matches: 10. CDR1 and CDR2 (germline): PRHDT, FYEKMQ (reference sequence). The CDR3 consists of 15 residues. This CDR3 reads CASSLDRGGPRELFF. CDR3 sequence (DNA): TGTGCCAGCAGCCTGGACAGGGGCGGCCCCCGGGAGCTGTTTTTT.

The chain employs TRBV3-1 (or the pseudogene TRBV3-2) and TRBJ1-2; 7 bases fit TRBD1. J gave up 4 bases and V 5 bases, and 7 bases lay outside the gene matches. The CDR3 length is 14 residues. The germline CDR1 and CDR2 sequences are LGHDT and YNNKEL (reference sequence). CDR3 nucleotide sequence: TGTGCCAGCAGCTTAAACAGGGGAGGCTATGGCTACACCTTC. It specifies CASSLNRGGYGYTF.

The chain couples TRBV3-1 (or the pseudogene TRBV3-2) to TRBJ2-1; D might be TRBD2 (6 bases). The germline V gene has CDR1 LGHDT and CDR2 YNNKEL (reference sequence). The length of the CDR3 is 14 residues. Deletions cut 0 bases from V and 9 bases from J, with 12 bases between. CDR3 protein: CASSQDWASAEQFF. CDR3 DNA: TGTGCCAGCAGCCAAGATTGGGCTAGCGCTGAGCAGTTCTTC.

V gene TRBV11-2 combines with J gene TRBJ2-1; 11 bases map to TRBD1. The J segment lost 2 bases and the V segment lost 6 bases, leaving 6 bases of the junction unmatched. This CDR3 is built from 16 residues. In germline, CDR1 is SGHAT, CDR2 FQNNGV. This chain's CDR3 is CASSLWTGGAYNEQFF. CDR3 coding DNA: TGTGCCAGCAGTTTGTGGACAGGGGGCGCCTACAATGAGCAGTTCTTC.